This T cell receptor beta chain was captured in a study of CD8 T cells in Susac syndrome (dated by TCRdb to the late 2010s). The study in broad terms: Whether CD8+ T cell activation and differentiation in Susac syndrome was antigen driven was tested using repertoire sequencing. The clonality of the CD8+ T cell repertoire was compared across 11 to 12 healthy donors, around 14 Susac syndrome patients and 15 multiple sclerosis patients.

Peripheral blood CD8+ and CD4+ T cells from healthy donors, Susac syndrome patients and multiple sclerosis patients were profiled using high-throughput TCR beta sequencing. Treatment-naive patients with stable or active relapsing-remitting disease fulfilling revised McDonald criteria were used as multiple sclerosis controls. Bulk CD8+ and CD4+ T cells were purified by magnetic negative isolation, while CD8+ TEMRA cells were enriched using FACS. Blood was drawn into EDTA tubes, processed within 24 hours, and PBMCs were isolated by density gradient centrifugation. PBMCs intended for TCR sequencing were cryopreserved in liquid nitrogen and thawed later in a water bath at 37 degrees C. A purity of at least 90% was achieved for sorted or isolated CD4+, CD8+ and CD8+ TEMRA cells. From the cysteine up to the phenylalanine, the CDR3 has a length of 14 residues. Just CDR3 DNA is preserved here, 42 bases in frame from base 1. Trimming costs V 8 bases and J 5 bases, and their ends lie 16 bases apart. Sequences SGHVS (CDR1) and FQNEAQ (CDR2) are obtained from the germline V gene.

Worth noting for this clonotype: Its antigen remains undetermined. No base qualities exist here, and no much larger clone lies one base off it.

General conclusions and limits of the study: The number of individuals in the TCR sequencing and HLA analysis was recognized as being relatively small.

RNA was extracted using the RNeasy kit, and roughly 0.45 to 1 ug of the RNA was reverse transcribed with random hexamers. The immunoSEQ multiplex PCR assay, covering 54 Vbeta and 13 Jbeta segments, was used to amplify TCR beta CDR3 regions. Bias from PCR amplification was corrected by using a synthetic template baseline for primer optimization and for computational correction. From the authors' description of their analysis: Reads were annotated to V, D and J genes per IMGT and analyzed with immunoSEQ Analyzer, keeping only productive sequences. Clonality was calculated as one minus the Shannon entropy normalized by log2 of the number of productive unique sequences. For each patient and control, public and private clones were evaluated among the 100 most prevalent clones. Susac-specific clones were defined as absent from healthy and MS cohorts, 850 to 1,300 published viral clones and other ImmuneACCESS disease sequences. In-frame beta chains were kept once TCRdb had trimmed the public reads at Q25 with fastp and called clones with MiXCR. CDR3 protein duplicates are merged, each entry listing the most common genes and DNA. Clone size and V and J calls follow TCRdb, not the original study. The sample profile shows 170,000 or so distinct CDR3 sequences; about 95% of them were found once. The top ten constitute about 0.15% of the sample.

The receptor chain draws on TRBV7-8 and TRBJ2-1; too little of a D gene remains to name it. The source is a human donor with multiple sclerosis. Sequenced: CD8+ T cells from PBMCs. The nucleotides read TGTGCCAGCCGGGTCCACTTAGAACACAATGAGCAGTTCTTC. Its protein product is CASRVHLEHNEQFF.